This T cell receptor (beta chain) was recorded in a study of T-cell memory formation after mild COVID-19. Background on the study: Largely donor-specific TCR clusters were found. Whole-study results and caveats: Second-wave clones peaking on day 37 lacked confirmed SARS-CoV-2 specificity. That cross-reactive memory joined was suggested by some responding clones appearing in pre-infection memory.

As to this clonotype: Its matching antigen is unknown. An end of the junction does not agree with germline; a read error may underlie this.

This CDR3 contains 15 residues. Germline values: CDR1 SSHAT, CDR2 FNYEAQ (reference sequence). One entry per CDR3 protein results from TCRdb running MiXCR on the 5' RACE reads. The table records roughly 310,000 distinct CDR3 sequences, around a sixth of them present only once. The sequenced material came from PBMCs or a T cell subset sorted from them (not recorded which). The chain has TRBV7-7 and TRBJ2-5; weak D call: TRBD2 (6 bases). This TCR came from a man aged 18 to 35 who had mild COVID-19 (a few samples of this study predate the infection). Cell type and time point are not known. The CDR3 here is CASSLARSGQETQYF. The CDR3 region has the DNA TGTGCTAGCAGCTTAGCGCGTAGCGGCCAAGAGACCCAGTACTTC.